The sequence of this T cell receptor (beta chain) was determined in a study of blood T cell repertoires in COVID-19. About the study: The cDNA or gDNA used as material had been derived from T cells, B-cell-depleted T cells, or PBMCs.

CDR1 and CDR2 (germline): SGHTA, FQGNSA. This CDR3 region has 15 residues. V lost 1 base to trimming and J lost 6 bases, with 13 bases between them. Authors' methods: Scientists estimated how many nucleated cells there were by amplifying reference gene primers. Assay: immunoSEQ multiplex PCR; the TCRdb copy retains only in-frame clones and omits some. V and J calls and clone size are given by that table; D and trimming were obtained from the DNA. The data show fewer than 250,000 clones, approximately 86% seen once. Those enrolled, adults aged about 18 to 89 years, came from 20 to 25 US areas. Sequenced input: PBMCs or T cells enriched from blood (not recorded which). The gene calls are TRBV7-2 and TRBJ2-1; TRBD2 is a possible D gene (5 bases). The TCR sequence derives from a woman aged 40 to 50 with acute COVID-19. The CDR3 is CASSLGSGSPNEQFF. In DNA form, the CDR3 reads TGTGCCAGCAGCTTAGGGTCGGGGTCACCCAATGAGCAGTTCTTC.